One sample yielded the 11 T cell receptor beta chains listed below, sequenced in a study of beta chain features in type 1 diabetes. The whole isolated RNA underwent reverse transcription, so sequencing captured expressed TCRB transcripts. Profiled with immunoSEQ multiplex PCR; TCRdb holds only in-frame clones, not every one. There are 130,000 to 150,000 clones in the sample; under 60% occur only once, and 0.35% to 0.5% lies in the top ten. Input material: Tregs from blood. The receptors were sampled from a man younger than 35 in good health.

The V and J genes are TRBV5-1 and TRBJ2-7; 7 nucleotides line up with TRBD2. The J segment lost 6 bases and the V segment lost 7 bases, leaving 7 bases of the junction unmatched. The CDR3 sequence is 12 residues long. The germline V gene encodes CDR1 SGHRS and CDR2 YFSETQ. The CDR3 reads CASAAGVGEQYF. CDR3 DNA: TGCGCCAGCGCCGCGGGGGTAGGCGAGCAGTACTTC.

This clone was observed once. The V and J genes are TRBV7-2 and TRBJ2-1; 7 nucleotides agree with TRBD2. The CDR3 is 15 residues long. Germline values: CDR1 SGHTA, CDR2 FQGNSA. The junction had 18 bases not matched to a gene; V was cut back by 7 bases and J by 12 bases. The CDR3 nucleotides read TGTGCCAGCAACTCGGTGGGCGGGGGTTTGGGGGGGCAGTTCTTC. Translated, it gives CASNSVGGGLGGQFF. The variable domain in full, with the rest retrieved from reference TRBV7-2 and TRBJ2-1, is GAGVSQSPSNKVTEKGKDVELRCDPISGHTALYWYRQSLGQGLEFLIYFQGNSAPDKSGLPSDRFSAERTGGSVSTLTIQRTQQEDSAVYLCASNSVGGGLGGQFFGPGTRLTVL.

J is TRBJ1-2 and V is TRBV18; 8 positions agree with TRBD1. Looked up from germline, CDR1 is KGHSH and CDR2 is LQKENI. After removal of 0 bases from V and 7 bases from J, the junction contained 4 bases not matched to a gene. The CDR3 runs 14 residues. The CDR3 bases are TGTGCCAGCTCACCACCGTCCAGGGGGCCTGGCTACACCTTC. Amino acids: CASSPPSRGPGYTF.

The V call is TRBV18, the J call TRBJ2-1; D is unclear. The CDR3 sequence is 14 residues long. Looked up from germline, CDR1 is KGHSH and CDR2 is LQKENI. V lost 4 bases and J 2 bases, leaving 9 bases between the germline ends. The DNA of the CDR3 is TGTGCCAGCTCACTCCAACAGACCTACAATGAGCAGTTCTTC. Its translation is CASSLQQTYNEQFF.

Note on this clone: It is unclear where the CDR3 begins or ends on the DNA, so no DNA is shown, and the CDR3 is as TCRdb lists it. CDR3 region: CASSFLAGQQPQHF. V usage is TRBV28 and J usage is TRBJ1-5; TRBD1 is the table's D call and was not checked against the DNA. A total of 14 residues make up the CDR3, ends included. The germline V gene encodes CDR1 MDHEN and CDR2 SYDVKM.

This clone was picked up a small number of times. The same CDR3 also results from other DNA sequences found in this sample. The CDR3 nucleotides are TGTGCCAGCAGCCCCGGGGTGGGTGAGCAGTTCTTC. Encoded protein: CASSPGVGEQFF. This chain uses TRBV9 with TRBJ2-1; TRBD2 might be the D (5 bases). The germline V and J ends were trimmed by 4 bases and 9 bases, with 11 bases remaining between them. This CDR3 comprises 12 residues. CDR1 is SGDLS, CDR2 YYNGEE, per germline.

This clone occurred a few times. The chain joins TRBV2 to TRBJ1-2; perhaps TRBD1 as D (5 bases). The germline V and J ends were trimmed by 7 bases and 8 bases, with 17 bases remaining between them. Germline assignment: CDR1 SNHLY and CDR2 FYNNEI. The CDR3 has 13 amino acids. The CDR3 loop reads CASNRGDVRGYTF. DNA of the CDR3: TGTGCCAGCAACCGGGGGGACGTCAGGGGCTACACCTTC. Filled out from reference TRBV2 and TRBJ1-2, the complete variable domain reads EPEVTQTPSHQVTQMGQEVILRCVPISNHLYFYWYRQILGQKVEFLVSFYNNEISEKSEIFDDQFSVERPDGSNFTLKIRSTKLEDSAMYFCASNRGDVRGYTFGSGTRLTVV.

This clone was observed a few times. The rearrangement uses TRBV7-9 and TRBJ1-1; no reliable D call. This CDR3 has 12 residues. In germline, CDR1 is SEHNR, CDR2 FQNEAQ (reference sequence). The V end was cut by 5 bases, the J end by 7 bases, with 11 bases between. DNA of the CDR3: TGTGCCAGCAGCGACACTGGGAGTGAAGCTTTCTTT. It is translated as CASSDTGSEAFF.

The rearrangement joins TRBV13 to TRBJ2-3; D possibly corresponds to TRBD2 (5 bases). CDR1 is PRHDT and CDR2 is FYEKMQ in the germline V gene (reference sequence). Deletions cut 0 bases from V and 2 bases from J, with 9 bases between. The length of the CDR3 is 15 residues. CDR3 protein: CASSLGTISTDTQYF. The CDR3 DNA sequence: TGTGCCAGCAGCTTAGGGACTATCTCCACAGATACGCAGTATTTT. Supplemented by reference TRBV13 and TRBJ2-3, the full variable domain reads AAGVIQSPRHLIKEKRETATLKCYPIPRHDTVYWYQQGPGQDPQFLISFYEKMQSDKGSIPDRFSAQQFSDYHSELNMSSLELGDSALYFCASSLGTISTDTQYFGPGTRLTVL.

V gene TRBV6-6 combines with J gene TRBJ1-1, with 9 bases aligning to TRBD1. The V gene end was trimmed by 0 bases and the J gene end by 5 bases; junction bases not matched to a gene: 7. The CDR3 contains 16 residues. Germline CDR1 reads MNHNY; CDR2 reads SVGAGI (reference sequence). This CDR3 is CASSYSLRQGGTEAFF. DNA of the CDR3: TGTGCCAGCAGTTACTCGCTAAGACAGGGGGGGACTGAAGCTTTCTTT.

This chain links TRBV7-3 with TRBJ1-1; tentative D call: TRBD1 (6 bases). Germline V gene lookup returns CDR1 SGHTA and CDR2 FQGTGA. The V end was cut by 7 bases, the J end by 4 bases, with 13 bases between. There are 13 residues in the CDR3. CDR3 protein: CASNQGLGTEAFF. Written as DNA, the CDR3 is TGTGCCAGCAACCAGGGGCTTGGCACTGAAGCTTTCTTT.